The rows below give T cell receptor beta chains drawn from one sample of a study of CD8+ T cells in alopecia areata. Some clones are missing from TCRdb's copy, which holds only in-frame ones; the method was immunoSEQ multiplex PCR. This sample has fewer than 200,000 clones; around 60% occur once, and the top ten carry under 15%. Material: CD4+ T cells sorted from blood, obtained at week 0. These receptor sequences come from a human donor with alopecia areata. Each CDR3 is given with its conserved first and last residue. D genes are given only for firm matches. The size field is filled for only some rows; it gives once, few, many or a size class.

D | J | size | V | CDR3 | DNA
NA | TRBJ2-5 | many | TRBV28 | CASSSGGRKTQYF | TGTGCCAGCAGTTCGGGGGGCAGGAAGACCCAGTACTTC
NA | TRBJ1-1 | NA | TRBV29-1 | CSVRRAGNTEAFF | TGCAGCGTTAGGAGGGCCGGGAACACTGAAGCTTTCTTT
NA | TRBJ1-4 | NA | TRBV29-1 | CSVETNWGGEKLFF | TGCAGCGTTGAAACGAACTGGGGGGGTGAAAAACTGTTTTTT
NA | TRBJ1-1 | few | TRBV19 | CASSGFLGTEAFF | TGTGCCAGTAGCGGATTCCTGGGCACTGAAGCTTTCTTT
NA | TRBJ1-1 | NA | TRBV19 | CASSPGWSSTEAFF | TGTGCCAGTAGTCCAGGGTGGTCGAGCACTGAAGCTTTCTTT
NA | TRBJ2-7 | NA | TRBV5-1 | CASSLVFGSEQYF | TGCGCCAGCAGCTTGGTATTTGGGTCCGAGCAGTACTTC
TRBD2 | TRBJ2-2 | NA | TRBV30 | CAWSVLAGGYTGELFF | TGTGCCTGGAGTGTACTCGCGGGGGGGTACACCGGGGAGCTGTTTTTT
NA | TRBJ1-6 | NA | TRBV30 | CAWSEGVNSPLHF | TGTGCCTGGAGCGAGGGGGTTAATTCACCCCTCCACTTT
NA | TRBJ2-2 | few | TRBV5-6 | CASSLLGNTGELFF | TGTGCCAGCAGCTTGCTTGGTAACACCGGGGAGCTGTTTTTT
TRBD1 | TRBJ1-6 | NA | TRBV9 | CASSVAQGAGSPLHF | TGTGCCAGCAGCGTAGCTCAGGGGGCAGGTTCACCCCTCCACTTT
NA | TRBJ2-3 | NA | TRBV7-3 | CASSGGDTDTQYF | TGTGCCAGCAGCGGGGGAGACACAGATACGCAGTATTTT
NA | TRBJ2-1 | NA | TRBV29-1 | CSGSSADEQFF | TGCAGCGGCTCTTCCGCCGATGAGCAGTTCTTC
TRBD1 | TRBJ1-2 | NA | TRBV29-1 | CSVSLDRVNYGYTF | TGCAGCGTATCCCTCGACAGGGTCAACTATGGCTACACCTTC
TRBD1 | TRBJ2-7 | few | TRBV5-1 | CASSIDRGSFLSHEQYF | TGCGCCAGCAGCATTGACAGGGGAAGTTTTTTATCCCACGAGCAGTACTTC
NA | TRBJ1-2 | NA | TRBV10-3 | CAISESKYYGYTF | TGTGCCATCAGTGAGTCTAAGTACTATGGCTACACCTTC
NA | TRBJ2-7 | NA | TRBV10-3 | CAISDQPGTPPYF | TGTGCCATCAGTGACCAGCCCGGGACACCCCCTTATTTC
NA | TRBJ2-3 | few | TRBV19 | CASSIRAMDTQYF | TGTGCCAGTAGTATCCGGGCCATGGATACGCAGTATTTT
NA | TRBJ2-3 | NA | TRBV29-1 | CSVEDLVASTDTQYF | TGCAGCGTTGAAGATCTGGTCGCTAGCACAGATACGCAGTATTTT
NA | TRBJ1-5 | NA | TRBV15 | CATSRDTGYSNQPQHF | TGTGCCACCAGCAGAGATACGGGGTATAGCAATCAGCCCCAGCATTTT
NA | TRBJ2-5 | NA | TRBV15 | CATSRVRRSQETQYF | TGTGCCACCAGCAGAGTAAGACGAAGCCAAGAGACCCAGTACTTC
NA | TRBJ2-4 | NA | TRBV29-1 | CSVRPPGAGWKNIQYF | TGCAGCGTTCGACCACCGGGGGCAGGGTGGAAAAACATTCAGTACTTC
TRBD2 | TRBJ2-5 | few | TRBV15 | CATSRAGGLGETQYF | TGTGCCACCAGCAGAGCGGGGGGGCTAGGAGAGACCCAGTACTTC
TRBD2 | TRBJ2-4 | NA | TRBV29-1 | CSVEVGSGGNIQYF | TGCAGCGTGGAGGTTGGTAGCGGGGGAAACATTCAGTACTTC
TRBD1 | TRBJ1-6 | few | TRBV5-1 | CASSLEGAGNSPLHF | TGCGCCAGCAGCTTGGAGGGGGCGGGGAATTCACCCCTCCACTTT
NA | TRBJ2-3 | NA | TRBV10-2 | CASSEPSTDTQYF | TGCGCCAGCAGTGAGCCCAGCACAGATACGCAGTATTTT
NA | TRBJ2-3 | few | TRBV7-9 | CASSEGQSTDTQYF | TGTGCCAGCAGCGAAGGACAGTCCACAGATACGCAGTATTTT
NA | TRBJ1-2 | NA | TRBV29-1 | CSVVGATSYGYTF | TGCAGCGTTGTAGGGGCGACGTCATATGGCTACACCTTC
NA | TRBJ2-1 | NA | TRBV2 | CASSPGVGDNEQFF | TGTGCCAGCAGCCCGGGGGTCGGAGACAATGAGCAGTTCTTC
NA | TRBJ1-6 | NA | TRBV5-4 | CASSIPRTGPEDSPLHF | TGTGCCAGCAGCATACCACGGACCGGACCGGAGGATTCACCCCTCCACTTT
TRBD1 | TRBJ2-5 | few | TRBV5-4 | CASSGRQGPQETQYF | TGTGCCAGCAGCGGGAGACAGGGACCCCAAGAGACCCAGTACTTC
TRBD1 | TRBJ2-6 | NA | TRBV23-1 | CASSQSPIDVIDRAGANVLTF | TGCGCCAGCAGTCAATCGCCCATCGACGTGATAGACAGGGCCGGGGCCAACGTCCTGACTTTC
NA | TRBJ1-2 | NA | TRBV5-1 | CASSLSLGNYGYTF | TGCGCCAGCAGCTTGTCTCTGGGTAACTATGGCTACACCTTC
TRBD1 | TRBJ1-5 | NA | TRBV4-1 | CASSNSGQSNQPQHF | TGCGCCAGCAGCAACTCGGGACAGAGCAATCAGCCCCAGCATTTT
NA | TRBJ1-5 | NA | TRBV4-1 | CASSQERLGIQPQHF | TGCGCCAGCAGCCAAGAAAGGTTGGGAATTCAGCCCCAGCATTTT
TRBD1 | TRBJ1-6 | NA | TRBV7-9 | CASSMDPGQGNSPLHF | TGTGCCAGCAGTATGGACCCGGGACAGGGGAATTCACCCCTCCACTTT
TRBD1 | TRBJ1-2 | NA | TRBV4-1 | CASSQVQQGSRRLNYGYTF | TGCGCCAGCAGCCAAGTCCAACAGGGGTCTCGGAGGCTCAACTATGGCTACACCTTC
NA | TRBJ1-2 | NA | TRBV30 | CAWSEGYGYTF | TGTGCCTGGAGTGAGGGGTATGGCTACACCTTC
TRBD2 | TRBJ2-5 | NA | TRBV27 | CASSLSRVGGETQYF | TGTGCCAGCAGTTTATCGAGGGTGGGGGGGGAGACCCAGTACTTC
NA | TRBJ2-5 | NA | TRBV6-5 | CASTPNRETQYF | TGTGCCAGCACCCCAAATCGGGAGACCCAGTACTTC
NA | TRBJ1-2 | few | TRBV6-6 | CASGPPGANYGYTF | TGTGCCAGCGGTCCCCCCGGGGCTAACTATGGCTACACCTTC
NA | TRBJ2-1 | NA | TRBV29-1 | CSGRVAHEQFF | TGCAGTGGTAGGGTAGCACATGAGCAGTTCTTC
TRBD2 | TRBJ2-2 | few | TRBV15 | CATSRAGVNTGELFF | TGTGCCACCAGCCGAGCGGGGGTGAACACCGGGGAGCTGTTTTTT
NA | TRBJ1-2 | few | TRBV27 | CASSGGRYGYTF | TGTGCCAGCAGTGGCGGGAGATATGGCTACACCTTC
NA | TRBJ2-5 | NA | TRBV2 | CASNPLAQETQYF | TGTGCCAGCAATCCGCTAGCCCAAGAGACCCAGTACTTC
NA | TRBJ1-2 | NA | TRBV10-3 | CAMREGVDYGYTF | TGTGCCATGCGCGAGGGGGTCGACTATGGCTACACCTTC